This TCR beta chain was retrieved from a study of human T cells and chemical hapten exposure. Study in general: Chiefly women, the patients showed alopecia areata, totalis or universalis. Variation in per-sample TCR yields came mainly from small pooled library volume differences.

The germline CDR1 and CDR2 sequences are ENHRY and SYGVKD. Trimming took 11 bases from V and 4 from J; bases not matched to a gene: 10. The CDR3 sequence is 15 residues long. This clonotype has only a few counts. The time point here: pre-sensitization, week 0. Treatment here: therapeutic diphenylcyclopropenone sensitization with weekly scalp DPC. TCRdb called the RACE reads again in MiXCR, with one record for every CDR3 protein. The sample consists of around 120,000 distinct CDR3 sequences, roughly 12% of them appearing once. This clonotype originated in a woman younger than 35 with alopecia areata. Some clones in this sample may be carry-over from other donors' samples. This chain uses TRBV10-3 with TRBJ2-2, with 10 bases lining up with TRBD1. The specimen comprised whole blood, sampled in connection with sensitization to the hapten diphenylcyclopropenone (DPC). The CDR3 here is CAHHGGQGPTGELFF. DNA for the CDR3: TGTGCCCATCACGGGGGACAGGGGCCCACCGGGGAGCTGTTTTTT.